The sequence of this T cell receptor beta chain was determined in a study of CD8 T cells in Susac syndrome. The ends were cut back, 1 base at V and 2 bases at J, with 10 bases in the middle. Germline loops: CDR1 DFQATT, CDR2 SNEGSKA (reference sequence). CDR3 length: 14 residues. After extraction with the RNeasy kit, about 0.45 to 1 ug of the RNA was reverse transcribed using random hexamers. TCRdb re-derived calls from the immunoSEQ multiplex PCR reads in MiXCR, one entry per CDR3 protein. The table shows about 210,000 distinct CDR3 sequences, with about 95% occurring only once. The sequence was obtained from a human donor with multiple sclerosis. The chain has TRBV20-1 and TRBJ2-3; D gene unclear. The sequenced material came from CD4+ T cells from PBMCs. In nucleotides, the CDR3 is TGCAGTGCTAGAGCCGAGACCAACACAGATACGCAGTATTTT. It codes for CSARAETNTDTQYF.